Listed below are T cell receptor beta chains from one sample, sequenced in a study of cytomegalovirus exposure and HLA in healthy donors. Data came from immunoSEQ multiplex PCR; TCRdb stores just in-frame clones and leaves some out. In the table there are about 88,000 clones, around four fifths of which are singletons. The specimen sequenced was PBMCs. All receptors derive from a man in his thirties or forties in good health and CMV-seronegative. The CDR3 runs from the conserved cysteine through the conserved F or W. The order of the fields is J gene, V gene, D gene, clone size, CDR3 DNA, CDR3 protein. The D gene is left open where the match is weak. Size values are once, few and many counts, or a class for expanded clones, and some rows have none.

TRBJ1-2,TRBV18,NA,NA,TGTGCCAGCTCACCTCCGGGAAATAATGTTAACTATGGCTACACCTTC,CASSPPGNNVNYGYTF
TRBJ2-2,TRBV19,NA,NA,TGTGCCAGTAGTATAGTGGGAGGGAACACCGGGGAGCTGTTTTTT,CASSIVGGNTGELFF
TRBJ2-1,TRBV21-1,NA,NA,TGTGCCAGCAGCAACCCCATAGCGGGGGTATCCTACAATGAGCAGTTCTTC,CASSNPIAGVSYNEQFF
TRBJ1-1,TRBV5-5,TRBD1,few,TGTGCCAGCAGCTTGACAGGGGGGAACACTGAAGCTTTCTTT,CASSLTGGNTEAFF
TRBJ2-7,TRBV6-1,NA,NA,TGTGCCAGCAGGTCCAAGTGGCCCGAACCCTACGAGCAGTACTTC,CASRSKWPEPYEQYF
TRBJ2-7,TRBV19,TRBD2,NA,TGTGCCAGTAGTTTGGGGACTAGCGGGGGGGCCTACGAGCAGTACTTC,CASSLGTSGGAYEQYF
TRBJ2-5,TRBV18,TRBD1,once,TGTGCCAGCTCACCCCCGACAGGGGAAGAGACCCAGTACTTC,CASSPPTGEETQYF
TRBJ2-1,TRBV12-2,NA,NA,TGTGCAAGTCGCTTAGCGATTAGCGGGGGGGCCAGTGAGCAGTTCTTC,CASRLAISGGASEQFF
TRBJ2-3,TRBV10-2,TRBD1,NA,TGCGCCACCCGGGGACAGGGGGGAGATACGCAGTATTTT,CATRGQGGDTQYF
TRBJ2-3,TRBV6-4,NA,NA,TGTGCCAGCAGTGACGAAAGGGGGTGGGGTCCAGATACGCAGTATTTT,CASSDERGWGPDTQYF
TRBJ1-2,TRBV28,NA,NA,TGTGCCAGCAGTCCCCCTACAGACGCCTATGGCTACACCTTC,CASSPPTDAYGYTF
TRBJ2-2,TRBV9,TRBD1,NA,TGTGCCAGCAGCGTAAAAGGGGGCAGCACCGGGGAGCTGTTTTTT,CASSVKGGSTGELFF
TRBJ1-1,TRBV30,TRBD1,NA,TGTGCCTGGAGTCGGACAGGGAGAGACACTGAAGCTTTCTTT,CAWSRTGRDTEAFF